A single sample gave rise to the 5 T cell receptor beta chains below, sequenced in a study of CD8 T cells in ankylosing spondylitis. For these TCRs, the target antigens are not known. MiXCR was run by TCRdb on the 5' RACE reads, yielding one entry per CDR3 protein. Here the sample spans 330,000 or so distinct CDR3 sequences, approximately 8.2% being singletons. Study outcomes and limitations: Apparently characteristic of ankylosing spondylitis blood was a TCR beta motif (roughly eight highly homologous variants).

Sample: blood, either unsorted or a sorted T cell fraction (not recorded which). Receptors were obtained from a male donor with ankylosing spondylitis.

This clonotype has at least ten counts. V and J are TRBV5-1 and TRBJ2-4, with TRBD2 identical over 14 bases. V shed 4 bases and J 2 bases; nucleotides not matched to a gene: 8. CDR3 size: 18 residues. Germline CDR1 and CDR2: SGHRS and YFSETQ. CDR3 bases: TGCGCCAGCAGCACCGGGACTAGCGGGAGTCGGTCCAAAAACATTCAGTACTTC. Its translation: CASSTGTSGSRSKNIQYF.

The V call is TRBV28, the J call TRBJ1-1; 11 nucleotides align to TRBD1. The junction had 3 bases not matched to a gene; V was cut back by 4 bases and J by 5 bases. The germline CDR1 and CDR2 sequences are MDHEN and SYDVKM. This CDR3 contains 14 residues. CDR3 DNA: TGTGCCAGCAGTTCGGGACAGGGGGTTACTGAAGCTTTCTTT. As protein: CASSSGQGVTEAFF.

The chain uses TRBV9 and TRBJ2-2; D is unresolved. Germline V gene data show CDR1 as SGDLS and CDR2 as YYNGEE. The CDR3 spans 15 residues. Trimming took off 0 bases at V and 2 bases at J, with 8 bases between the two ends. In nucleotides, the CDR3 is TGTGCCAGCAGCGTAGCTCAGAGTAACACCGGGGAGCTGTTTTTT. It translates to CASSVAQSNTGELFF.

This clonotype was counted a few times. The chain recombines TRBV6-5 with TRBJ2-5; the match to TRBD2 covers 7 bases. J gave up 0 bases and V 2 bases, and 6 bases lay outside the gene matches. The germline CDR1 and CDR2 sequences are MNHEY and SVGAGI. This CDR3 is 16 amino acids long. CDR3 sequence (DNA): TGTGCCAGCAGTTACAAGGCTAGCGGAAACCAAGAGACCCAGTACTTC. Protein product: CASSYKASGNQETQYF.

V is TRBV6-2 or TRBV6-3 and J is TRBJ2-7; D may be TRBD1 (6 bases). The CDR3 is 14 amino acids. Trimming shortened V by 3 bases and J by 1 base, and 10 bases separated the two germline ends. Germline V lookup: CDR1 MNHEY, CDR2 SVGEGT. Written as DNA, the CDR3 is TGTGCCAGCAGTTATGTCGGACAGTCCTACGAGCAGTACTTC. Its protein product is CASSYVGQSYEQYF.